This TCR beta chain was sequenced during a study of tumor-infiltrating lymphocytes in localized non-small cell lung cancer. Study findings and constraints: Different pieces of the same tissue were used for each assay.

The sample holds a few counts of this clone. Its specificity is unknown. Germline V gene data show CDR1 as MNHEY and CDR2 as SMNVEV (reference sequence). V lost 5 bases, J lost 1 base, and 18 bases lay in between. This CDR3 is built from 16 residues. Some clones are missing from TCRdb's copy, which holds only in-frame ones; the method was immunoSEQ multiplex PCR. The table includes some 16,000 clones, approximately 70% detected once. The sample comprised lung tumor tissue. The clonotype originates from a human donor with non-small cell lung cancer. V usage is TRBV27 and J usage is TRBJ2-7; the D gene is possibly TRBD1 (6 bases). The CDR3 spells CASSPRDTTTSYEQYF. The CDR3, as DNA: TGTGCCAGCAGTCCCCGGGACACAACCACTTCCTACGAGCAGTACTTC.